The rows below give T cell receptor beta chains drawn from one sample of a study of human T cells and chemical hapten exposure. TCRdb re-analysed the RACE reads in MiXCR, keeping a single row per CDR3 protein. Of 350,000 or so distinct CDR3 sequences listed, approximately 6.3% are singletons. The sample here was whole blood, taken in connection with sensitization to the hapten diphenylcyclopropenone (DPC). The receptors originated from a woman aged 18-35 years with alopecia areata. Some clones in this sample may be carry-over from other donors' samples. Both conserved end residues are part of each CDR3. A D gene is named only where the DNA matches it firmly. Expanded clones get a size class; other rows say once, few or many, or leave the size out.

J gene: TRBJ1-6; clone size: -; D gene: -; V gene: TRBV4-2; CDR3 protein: CASSHVGSEATNSPLHF; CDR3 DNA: TGTGCCAGCAGCCATGTTGGTAGCGAAGCCACTAATTCACCCCTCCACTTT
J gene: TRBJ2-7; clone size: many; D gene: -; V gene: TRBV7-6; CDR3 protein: CASSLGRDGTYEQYF; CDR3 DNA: TGTGCCAGCAGCTTAGGTCGGGACGGAACCTACGAGCAGTACTTC
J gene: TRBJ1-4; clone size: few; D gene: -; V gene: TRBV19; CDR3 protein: CASSLGARGEKLFF; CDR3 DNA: TGTGCCAGTAGTTTGGGGGCGCGTGGCGAAAAACTGTTTTTT
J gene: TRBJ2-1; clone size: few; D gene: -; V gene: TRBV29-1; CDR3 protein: CSVEDLERPNNEQFF; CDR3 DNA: TGCAGCGTTGAAGATCTCGAGCGGCCTAACAATGAGCAGTTCTTC
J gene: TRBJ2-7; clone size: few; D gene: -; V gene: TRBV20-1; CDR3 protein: CSVQVADEQYF; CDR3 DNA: TGCAGTGTGCAAGTCGCGGACGAGCAGTACTTC
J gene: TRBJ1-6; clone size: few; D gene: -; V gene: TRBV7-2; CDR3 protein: CASSLAPGLNNSPLHF; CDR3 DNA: TGTGCCAGCAGCTTAGCTCCGGGGCTCAATAATTCACCCCTCCACTTT
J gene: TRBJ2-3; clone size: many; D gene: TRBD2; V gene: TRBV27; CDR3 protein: CASSSVGGASDTQYF; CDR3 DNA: TGTGCCAGCAGTTCTGTCGGGGGGGCTTCAGATACGCAGTATTTT
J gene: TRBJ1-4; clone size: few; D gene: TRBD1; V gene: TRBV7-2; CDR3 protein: CASSRLQGATNEKLFF; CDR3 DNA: TGTGCCAGCAGCCGCTTACAGGGGGCAACTAATGAAAAACTGTTTTTT
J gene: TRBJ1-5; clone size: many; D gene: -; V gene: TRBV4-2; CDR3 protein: CASSQGGIGLNQPQHF; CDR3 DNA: TGTGCCAGCAGTCAAGGGGGAATCGGGCTAAATCAGCCCCAGCATTTT
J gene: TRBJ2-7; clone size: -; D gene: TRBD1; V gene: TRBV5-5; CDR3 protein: CASSPDRDEQYF; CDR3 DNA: TGTGCCAGCAGCCCCGACAGGGACGAGCAGTACTTC
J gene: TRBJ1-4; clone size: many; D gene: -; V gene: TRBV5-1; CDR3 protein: CASSVGPSNEKLFF; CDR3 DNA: TGCGCCAGCAGCGTGGGACCGTCGAATGAAAAACTGTTTTTT
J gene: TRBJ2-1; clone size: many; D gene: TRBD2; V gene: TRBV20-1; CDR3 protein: CSARASGGEFNNEQFF; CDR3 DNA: TGCAGTGCTAGGGCTAGCGGGGGGGAGTTTAATAATGAGCAGTTCTTC
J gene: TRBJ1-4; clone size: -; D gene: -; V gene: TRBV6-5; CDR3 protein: CASSYRGSRGKLFF; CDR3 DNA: TGTGCCAGCAGTTACAGGGGTTCTCGGGGAAAACTGTTTTTT
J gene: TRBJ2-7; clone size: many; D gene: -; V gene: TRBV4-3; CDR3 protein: CASSQDRWDRDPTYEQYF; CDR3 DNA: TGCGCCAGCAGCCAAGATCGTTGGGACCGGGACCCTACCTACGAGCAGTACTTC
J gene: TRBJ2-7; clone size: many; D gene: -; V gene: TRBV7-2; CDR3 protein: CASSPVGYSSYEQYF; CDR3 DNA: TGTGCCAGCAGCCCTGTCGGGTATAGTTCCTACGAGCAGTACTTC
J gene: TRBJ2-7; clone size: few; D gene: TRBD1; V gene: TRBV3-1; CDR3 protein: CASSYRTGKLSYEQYF; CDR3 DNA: TGTGCCAGCAGCTATAGGACAGGTAAACTCTCCTACGAGCAGTACTTC
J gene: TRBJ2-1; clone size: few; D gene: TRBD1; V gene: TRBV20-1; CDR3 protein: CSARRDRGYNEQFF; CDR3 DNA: TGCAGTGCCAGAAGGGACAGGGGCTACAATGAGCAGTTCTTC
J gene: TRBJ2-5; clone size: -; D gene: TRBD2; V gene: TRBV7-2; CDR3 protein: CASSLVPGGSGRGTQYF; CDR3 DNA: TGTGCCAGCAGCTTAGTTCCCGGGGGGTCGGGACGAGGGACCCAGTACTTC
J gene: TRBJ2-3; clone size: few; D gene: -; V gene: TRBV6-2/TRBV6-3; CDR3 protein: CASSFPTDTQYF; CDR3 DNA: TGTGCCAGCAGTTTCCCGACAGATACGCAGTATTTT
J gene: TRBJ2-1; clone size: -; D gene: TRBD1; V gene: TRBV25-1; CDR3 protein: CASSEGTVPLSYNEQFF; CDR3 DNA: TGTGCCAGCAGTGAAGGGACAGTCCCTCTCTCCTACAATGAGCAGTTCTTC
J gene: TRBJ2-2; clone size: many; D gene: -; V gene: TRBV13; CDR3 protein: CASSFRRTGELFF; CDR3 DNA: TGTGCCAGCAGCTTTCGGCGGACCGGGGAGCTGTTTTTT
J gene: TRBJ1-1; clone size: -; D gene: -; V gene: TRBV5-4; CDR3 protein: CASSHSGLVHTEAFF; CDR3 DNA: TGTGCCAGCAGCCATTCAGGGTTAGTTCACACTGAAGCTTTCTTT
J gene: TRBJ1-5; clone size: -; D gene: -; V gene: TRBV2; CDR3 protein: CASSEGDGNLNQPQHF; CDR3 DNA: TGTGCCAGCAGTGAGGGGGACGGTAACCTAAATCAGCCCCAGCATTTT
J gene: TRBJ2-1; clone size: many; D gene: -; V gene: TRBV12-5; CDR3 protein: CASGLGGREQFF; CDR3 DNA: TGTGCTAGTGGTCTCGGGGGAAGGGAGCAGTTCTTC
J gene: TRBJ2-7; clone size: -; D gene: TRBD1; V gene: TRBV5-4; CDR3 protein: CASQDRGNEQYF; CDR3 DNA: TGTGCCAGCCAGGACAGGGGTAACGAGCAGTACTTC